A single sample is the source of the 8 T cell receptor beta chains below, sequenced in a study of cytomegalovirus exposure and HLA in healthy donors. Use of 60 Vbeta and 13 Jbeta primers characterized the PCR. Sequencing used immunoSEQ multiplex PCR; TCRdb keeps in-frame clones, though not all of them. The table lists some 140,000 clones, about 80% of them singletons. Sequencing input: PBMCs. Receptor source: a male donor in good health and CMV-seropositive.

This clone was recorded many times. Sequence at one end of the junction differs from germline and may be a read error. The genes are TRBV6-1 and TRBJ1-1, with 12 bases lining up with TRBD1. From germline, CDR1 is MNHNS and CDR2 SASEGT. The CDR3 spans 16 residues. As DNA, the CDR3 is TGTGCCAGCAGCGAAGATGCGGGGACAGGGGGCCCTGAAGCTTTCTTT. Translation: CASSEDAGTGGPEAFF.

This clone came up a few times. J is TRBJ2-3 and V is TRBV5-1, with TRBD1 identical over 11 bases. Looked up from germline, CDR1 is SGHRS and CDR2 is YFSETQ. V was pared by 4 bases and J by 5 bases, with 6 bases of the junction left unmatched. This CDR3 is built from 15 residues. The CDR3 region is CASSPDRGRVDTQYF. Written as DNA, the CDR3 is TGCGCCAGCAGCCCGGACAGGGGGCGGGTAGATACGCAGTATTTT.

This sequence joins TRBV30 and TRBJ2-3, with 14 bases matching TRBD2. Germline-derived CDR1 and CDR2 are GTSNPN and SVGIG (reference sequence). The J segment lost 3 bases and the V segment lost 5 bases, leaving 1 base of the junction unmatched. The CDR3 contains 14 residues. CDR3 nucleotide sequence: TGTGCCTGGGGGACTAGCGGGAGAACAGATACGCAGTATTTT. Amino acid sequence: CAWGTSGRTDTQYF.

The V gene is TRBV13, the J gene TRBJ2-7; possibly TRBD2 for D (5 bases). Trimming removed 4 bases from V and 2 bases from J, with 15 bases in between. The CDR3 extends over 15 amino acids. The germline V gene encodes CDR1 PRHDT and CDR2 FYEKMQ (reference sequence). CDR3 DNA sequence: TGTGCCAGCAGCTCACTGGGGAGCGGAACCTACGAGCAGTACTTC. Its translation: CASSSLGSGTYEQYF.

The chain links TRBV7-8 to TRBJ1-5; 7 nucleotides align to TRBD1. The CDR3 is 16 residues long. Per germline, CDR1 SGHVS and CDR2 FQNEAQ. J was trimmed by 0 bases and V by 1 base; bases with no gene match: 3. The CDR3 protein is CASSLDGTDSNQPQHF. As DNA, the CDR3 is TGTGCCAGCAGCTTAGATGGGACAGATAGCAATCAGCCCCAGCATTTT.

This chain links TRBV19 with TRBJ2-1, with a weak D call TRBD1 (6 bases). The CDR3 sequence is 12 residues long. CDR1 LNHDA and CDR2 SQIVND come from the germline V gene (reference sequence). Trimming took 4 bases from V and 9 from J, leaving 10 bases between them. DNA of the CDR3: TGTGCCAGTAGTACCCAGGGGAGTGAGCAGTTCTTC. It yields the protein CASSTQGSEQFF.

This chain links TRBV5-6 with TRBJ2-7, with 7 bases fitting TRBD2. V lost 0 bases, J lost 3 bases, and 6 bases stayed unmatched. Germline loops: CDR1 SGHDT, CDR2 YYEEEE. The CDR3 covers 15 residues. The CDR3, as DNA: TGTGCCAGCAGCTTGGGGGAGGGTACGGTCTACGAGCAGTACTTC. It specifies CASSLGEGTVYEQYF.

The V and J genes are TRBV5-6 and TRBJ2-5; D possibly corresponds to TRBD1 (6 bases). Germline CDR1 SGHDT, CDR2 YYEEEE. V lost 5 bases to trimming and J lost 2 bases, with 16 bases between them. CDR3 length: 15 residues. The CDR3 sequence: CASSNVRGFQETQYF. CDR3 nucleotides: TGTGCCAGCAGTAACGTCAGGGGCTTTCAAGAGACCCAGTACTTC.